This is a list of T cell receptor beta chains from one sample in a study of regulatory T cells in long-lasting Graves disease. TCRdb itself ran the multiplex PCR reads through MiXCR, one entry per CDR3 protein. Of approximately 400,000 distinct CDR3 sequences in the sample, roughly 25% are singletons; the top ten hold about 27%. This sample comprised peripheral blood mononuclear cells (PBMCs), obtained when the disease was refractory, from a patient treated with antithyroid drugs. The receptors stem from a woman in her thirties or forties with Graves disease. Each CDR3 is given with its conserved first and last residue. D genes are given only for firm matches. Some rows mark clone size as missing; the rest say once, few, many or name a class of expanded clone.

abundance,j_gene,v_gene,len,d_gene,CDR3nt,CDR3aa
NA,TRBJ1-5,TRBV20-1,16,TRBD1,TGCAGTGCCAGAGGGGGACAGGTACTACAAAATCAGCCCCAGCATTTT,CSARGGQVLQNQPQHF
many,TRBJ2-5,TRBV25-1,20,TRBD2,TGTGCCAGCAGCCACTTAGGGACTAGCGGGATGTATCGAGGTGGAGAGACCCAGTACTTC,CASSHLGTSGMYRGGETQYF
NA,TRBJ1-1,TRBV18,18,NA,TGTGCCAGCTCACCACAACGCGGGGGGGCTGGGAAGAACACTGAAGCTTTCTTT,CASSPQRGGAGKNTEAFF
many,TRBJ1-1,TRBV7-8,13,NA,TGTGCCAGCAGCTTAGATCCCTGGACTGAAGCTTTCTTT,CASSLDPWTEAFF
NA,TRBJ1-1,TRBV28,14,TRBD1,TGTGCCAGCAGCCTACAGGGGGTCGTCCCCGAAGCTTTCTTT,CASSLQGVVPEAFF
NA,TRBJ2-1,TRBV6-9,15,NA,TGTGCCAGCAGTTACAGCACCCGACTAGGGGATGAGCAGTTCTTC,CASSYSTRLGDEQFF
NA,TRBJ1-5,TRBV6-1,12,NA,TGTGCCAGCAGTAATATTTTACAGCCCCAGCATTTT,CASSNILQPQHF
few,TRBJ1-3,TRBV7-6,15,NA,TGTGCCAGCAGCCTCCTGGGGGGCTCTGGAAACACCATATATTTT,CASSLLGGSGNTIYF
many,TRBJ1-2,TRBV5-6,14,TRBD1,TGTGCCAGCAGCTTGGTGACAGGGGGTCATGGCTACACCTTC,CASSLVTGGHGYTF
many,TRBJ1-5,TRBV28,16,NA,TGTGCCAGCGCGGAAACATGGACACTGGGCAATCAGCCCCAGCATTTT,CASAETWTLGNQPQHF
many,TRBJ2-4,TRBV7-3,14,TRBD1,TGTGCCAGCAGCCCGACAGGGTTCGGAAACATTCAGTACTTC,CASSPTGFGNIQYF
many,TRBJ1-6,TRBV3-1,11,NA,TGTGCCAGCAGCAGGAACTCACCCCTCCACTTT,CASSRNSPLHF
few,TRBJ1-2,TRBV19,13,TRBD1,TGTGCCAGTAGTCCCCGACAGGGGAATGGCTACACCTTC,CASSPRQGNGYTF
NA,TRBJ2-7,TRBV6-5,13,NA,TGTGCCAGCAGTTACAGGGAGACACACGAGCAGTACTTC,CASSYRETHEQYF
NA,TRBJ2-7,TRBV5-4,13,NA,TGTGCCAGCAGCTATGGACCAGCCTACGAGCAGTACTTC,CASSYGPAYEQYF
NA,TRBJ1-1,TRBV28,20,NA,TGTGCCAGCAGACCCCTTCCCTGGGACCACTTACTTAGGGGCAACACTGAAGCTTTCTTT,CASRPLPWDHLLRGNTEAFF
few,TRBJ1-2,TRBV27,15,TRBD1,TGTGCCAGCAGGCAGGGGGCGCGTCAGGGCTATGGCTACACCTTC,CASRQGARQGYGYTF
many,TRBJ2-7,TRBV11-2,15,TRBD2,TGTGCCAGCAGCTTATCCCCTAGCGGCTCCTACGAGCAGTACTTC,CASSLSPSGSYEQYF
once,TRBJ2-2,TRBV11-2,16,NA,TGTGCCAGCAGCTTATTCCGTGGGGGACCCAACGGGGAGCTGTTTTTT,CASSLFRGGPNGELFF
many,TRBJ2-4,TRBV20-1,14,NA,TGCAGTGCCTCCGAACACCCCGGTTTAGCCGACCAGTACTTC,CSASEHPGLADQYF
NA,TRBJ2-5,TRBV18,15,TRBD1,TGTGCCAGCTCGCGAGGACAGGGGGGGCCGGAGACCCAGTACTTC,CASSRGQGGPETQYF
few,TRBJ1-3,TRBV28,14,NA,TGTGCCAGCAGTTTAGGCAGGGCTGGAAACACCATATATTTT,CASSLGRAGNTIYF
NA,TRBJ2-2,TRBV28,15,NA,TGTGCCAGCAGTTTCCCCAGGCGGGGCACCGGGGAGCTGTTTTTT,CASSFPRRGTGELFF
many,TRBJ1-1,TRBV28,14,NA,TGTGCCAGCAGTCCCAGGAGGGAGAACACTGAAGCTTTCTTT,CASSPRRENTEAFF
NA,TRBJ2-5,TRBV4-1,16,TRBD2,TGCGCCAGCAGCCAAGTTAACGGGAGGGGTCAAGAGACCCAGTACTTC,CASSQVNGRGQETQYF
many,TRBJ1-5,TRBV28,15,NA,TGTGCCAGCTCGAAGTTTGATGGGGTCAATCAGCCCCAGCATTTT,CASSKFDGVNQPQHF
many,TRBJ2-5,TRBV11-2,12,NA,TGTGCCAGCAGCCCGGGGTCCGGGACCCAGTACTTC,CASSPGSGTQYF
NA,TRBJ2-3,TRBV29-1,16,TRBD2,TGCAGCGTTGAAGCGTGGGCGACTAGCGGGTCGGATACGCAGTATTTT,CSVEAWATSGSDTQYF
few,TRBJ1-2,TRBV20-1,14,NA,TGCAGTGCCCCCAGACAGGCTTGGGGCTTTGAGTACACCTTC,CSAPRQAWGFEYTF
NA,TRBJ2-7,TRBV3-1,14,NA,TGTGCCAGCAGTCTCGGGGGTGGAAACTACGAGCAGTACTTC,CASSLGGGNYEQYF
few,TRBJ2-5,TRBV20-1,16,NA,TGCAGTGCTTTTACCCCTGAAGCGGGTCCCGGGGGGACCCAGTACTTC,CSAFTPEAGPGGTQYF
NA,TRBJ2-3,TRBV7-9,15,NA,TGTGCCAGCAGCTCCTACGGCGGTAGCACAGATACGCAGTATTTT,CASSSYGGSTDTQYF
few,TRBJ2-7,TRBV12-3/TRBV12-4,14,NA,TGCGCCAGCAGCCAGCCGGGACGGACATACGAGCAGTACTTC,CASSQPGRTYEQYF
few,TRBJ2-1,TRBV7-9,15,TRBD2,TGTGCCAGCAGCGGGAAGCGGGAGCCCTACAATGAGCAGTTCTTC,CASSGKREPYNEQFF
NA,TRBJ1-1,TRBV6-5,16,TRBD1,TGTGCCAGCAATTATTCGCCGGAGACAGGGCGGACTGAAGCTTTCTTT,CASNYSPETGRTEAFF
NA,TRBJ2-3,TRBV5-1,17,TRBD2,TGCGCCAGCAGCTTTAAGACTAGCGGGAGAGTAAGGGATACGCAGTATTTT,CASSFKTSGRVRDTQYF
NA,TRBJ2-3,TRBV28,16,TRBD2,TGTGCCAGCAGTTTATGGAGGAGCGGGAGGAGGGATACGCAGTATTTT,CASSLWRSGRRDTQYF
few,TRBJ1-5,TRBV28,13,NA,TGTGCCAGCAGTCTTATGATCGATCAGCCCCCCCATTTT,CASSLMIDQPPHF
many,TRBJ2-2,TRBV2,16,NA,TGTGCCAGCAGTGAATGGTCAGTCACGAACACCGGGGAGCTGTTTTTT,CASSEWSVTNTGELFF
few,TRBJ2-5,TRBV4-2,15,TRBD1,TGTGCCAGCAGCCAACTCCGGACAGGGGCAGAGACCCAGTACTTC,CASSQLRTGAETQYF
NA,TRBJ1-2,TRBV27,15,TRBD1,TGTGCCAGCAGTCACGGACAGGGGGCGGTCTATGGCTACACCTTC,CASSHGQGAVYGYTF
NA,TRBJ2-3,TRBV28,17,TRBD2,TGTGCCAGCAGTGTCCTTGCGGGAGGGGTTTTCGCAGATACGCAGTATTTT,CASSVLAGGVFADTQYF
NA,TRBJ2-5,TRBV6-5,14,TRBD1,TGTGCCAGCAGTTCGACAGGGGGCGCAGAGACCCAGTACTTC,CASSSTGGAETQYF
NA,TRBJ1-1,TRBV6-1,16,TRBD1,TGTGCCAGCAGTGACCCCTCCAGGGGGGCGAACACTGAAGCTTTCTTT,CASSDPSRGANTEAFF
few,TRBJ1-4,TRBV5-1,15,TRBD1,TGCGCCAGCAGAATTACAGGGACAGTGGATGAAAAACTGTTTTTT,CASRITGTVDEKLFF